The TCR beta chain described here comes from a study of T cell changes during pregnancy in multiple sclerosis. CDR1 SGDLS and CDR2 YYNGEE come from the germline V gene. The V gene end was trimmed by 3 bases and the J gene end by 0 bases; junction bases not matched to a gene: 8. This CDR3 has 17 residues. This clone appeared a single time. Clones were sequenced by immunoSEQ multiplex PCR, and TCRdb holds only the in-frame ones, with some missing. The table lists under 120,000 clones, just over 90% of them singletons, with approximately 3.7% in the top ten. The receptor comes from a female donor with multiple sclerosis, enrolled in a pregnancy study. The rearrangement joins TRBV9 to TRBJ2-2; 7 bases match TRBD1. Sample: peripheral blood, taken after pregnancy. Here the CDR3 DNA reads TGTGCCAGCAGCGCACGAAGGGGGCGGACGAACACCGGGGAGCTGTTTTTT. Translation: CASSARRGRTNTGELFF.